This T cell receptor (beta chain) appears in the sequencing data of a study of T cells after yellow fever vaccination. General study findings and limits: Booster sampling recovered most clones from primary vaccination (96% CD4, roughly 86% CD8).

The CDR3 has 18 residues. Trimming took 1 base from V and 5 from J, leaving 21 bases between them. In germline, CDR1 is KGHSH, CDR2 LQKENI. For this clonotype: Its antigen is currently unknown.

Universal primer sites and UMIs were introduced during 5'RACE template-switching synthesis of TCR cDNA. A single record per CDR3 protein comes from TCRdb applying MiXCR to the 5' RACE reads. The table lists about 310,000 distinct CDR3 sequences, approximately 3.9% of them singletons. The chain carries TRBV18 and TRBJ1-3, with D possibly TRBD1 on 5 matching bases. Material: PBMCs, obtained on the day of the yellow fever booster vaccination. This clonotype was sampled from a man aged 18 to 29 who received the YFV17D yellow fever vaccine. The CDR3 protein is CASSPLAIASGQRNTIYF. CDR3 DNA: TGTGCCAGCTCACCACTAGCGATCGCCTCTGGACAAAGAAACACCATATATTTT.